This entry concerns a single TCR beta chain. Its specific antigen is unknown. No base qualities exist here, and no much larger clone lies one base off it. CDR1 and CDR2 were assigned from the germline V gene as SGHTA and FQGTGA. The CDR3 measures 11 amino acids from cysteine to phenylalanine. The entry retains the CDR3 DNA only, 33 bases that are in frame from base 1. Relative to germline, V is 5 bases shorter and J is 13 bases shorter, with 14 bases between their ends. The sequencer was an Illumina HiSeq 2000. TCR beta chain libraries were generated through multiplex PCR amplification. The amplified TCR beta chain products were analyzed by high-throughput sequencing. TCRdb cleaned the public reads at Q25 with fastp, built clones with MiXCR and kept in-frame beta chains. Each CDR3 protein gets just one entry, which takes the most common genes and DNA from the rows behind it. The table for this sample lists more than 250,000 distinct CDR3 sequences; over 30% of them were counted only once. 1.1% of the sample rests with the top ten.

This sample is drawn from a study of breast tumors, draining lymph nodes, adjacent tissues (dated by TCRdb to 2016 to 2017). About the study as a whole: TCR beta repertoires were compared across tumor, adjacent nontumor tissue and axillary lymph nodes obtained from breast cancer patients. The study aimed to assess the relationships and possible T-cell exchange between tumor, surrounding tissue and draining lymph node repertoires in human breast cancer. Overall study outcomes, separate from this receptor: Tumor and nontumor tissue repertoires were found to be significantly more similar in luminal-like than in basal-like breast cancer. Tumor T-cell repertoires showed less diversity than lymph node repertoires and more diversity than nontumor tissue repertoires, and tumor T-cell repertoires showed preferential V and J gene usage. The data were considered consistent with the idea that most tumor T cells come from the lymph node and then expand in tumor tissue. The conclusion that tumor T cells originate in lymph nodes was framed as consistent with a hypothesis rather than directly demonstrated.

The axillary draining lymph nodes of breast cancer patients were the source of the lymph node samples. Sequenced material: axillary lymph node tissue. The source is a female donor with breast cancer. Some clones in this sample may be carry-over from other donors' samples. The sequence joins TRBV7-3 to TRBJ2-5; the D segment could be TRBD2, given 6 matching bases. This receptor has the CDR3 CASSPGTYLYF. The nucleotides read TGTGCCAGCAGCCCCGGGACTTACCTGTACTTC.